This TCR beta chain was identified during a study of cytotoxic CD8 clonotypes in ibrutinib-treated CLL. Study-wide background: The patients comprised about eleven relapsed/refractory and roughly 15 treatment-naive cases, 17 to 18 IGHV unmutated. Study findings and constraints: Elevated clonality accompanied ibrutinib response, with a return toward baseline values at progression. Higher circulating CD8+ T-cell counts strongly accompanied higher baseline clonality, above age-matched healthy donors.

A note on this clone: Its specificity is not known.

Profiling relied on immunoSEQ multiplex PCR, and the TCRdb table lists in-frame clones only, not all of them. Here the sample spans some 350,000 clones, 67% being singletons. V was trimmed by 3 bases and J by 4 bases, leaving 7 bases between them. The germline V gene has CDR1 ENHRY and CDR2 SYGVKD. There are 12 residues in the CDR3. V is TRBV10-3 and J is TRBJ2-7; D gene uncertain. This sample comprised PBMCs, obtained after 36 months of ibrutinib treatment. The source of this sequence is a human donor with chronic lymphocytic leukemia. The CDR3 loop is CAISDNIYEQYF. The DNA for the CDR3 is TGTGCCATCAGTGACAATATATACGAGCAGTACTTC.